The following is a TCR beta chain sequence with its context. Antigen specificity is unknown. TCRdb derives one entry per CDR3 protein from the 5' RACE reads, leaving out DNA. This sample contains 500,000 to 700,000 distinct CDR3 sequences. The data were taken from a study of T cells expressing NK-cell markers. Study context: Of eight sequenced donors, seven were HCMV-seropositive and one HCMV-seronegative. Study conclusions and caveats: As a fraction of CD8+ T cells, dominant NKG2C+ clonotypes reached roughly 1.0-8% in 5 to 7 donors.

CDR1 and CDR2 from the germline V gene are MNHEY and SVGAGI. The CDR3 totals 16 residues. Sequenced sample: blood T cells: a sorted CD56 or NKG2C T cell subset, CD4+ or CD8+ T cells, or bulk PBMC T cells (not recorded which). This receptor was obtained from a man aged 18 to 30 in good health. The chain couples TRBV6-5 to TRBJ2-3; no DNA is available, so the TRBD2 call from TCRdb remains unchecked. This chain's CDR3 is CASSYQPARAGDTQYF.